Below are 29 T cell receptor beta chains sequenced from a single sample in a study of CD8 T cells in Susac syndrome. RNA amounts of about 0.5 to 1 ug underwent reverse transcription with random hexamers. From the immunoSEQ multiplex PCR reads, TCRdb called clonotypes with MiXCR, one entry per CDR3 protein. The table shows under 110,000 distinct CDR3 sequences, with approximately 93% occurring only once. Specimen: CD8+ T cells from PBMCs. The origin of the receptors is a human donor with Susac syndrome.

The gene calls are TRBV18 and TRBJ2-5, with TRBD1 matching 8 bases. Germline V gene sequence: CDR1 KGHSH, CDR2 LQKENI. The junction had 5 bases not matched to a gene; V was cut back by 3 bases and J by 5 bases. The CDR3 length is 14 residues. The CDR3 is CASSPDREYETQYF. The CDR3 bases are TGTGCCAGCTCACCGGACAGGGAATACGAGACCCAGTACTTC.

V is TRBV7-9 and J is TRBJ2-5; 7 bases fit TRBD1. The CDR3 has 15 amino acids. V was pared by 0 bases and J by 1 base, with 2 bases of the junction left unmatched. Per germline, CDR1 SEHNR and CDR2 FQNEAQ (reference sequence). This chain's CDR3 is CASSLARTGQETQYF. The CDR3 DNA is TGTGCCAGCAGCTTAGCCCGGACAGGCCAAGAGACCCAGTACTTC.

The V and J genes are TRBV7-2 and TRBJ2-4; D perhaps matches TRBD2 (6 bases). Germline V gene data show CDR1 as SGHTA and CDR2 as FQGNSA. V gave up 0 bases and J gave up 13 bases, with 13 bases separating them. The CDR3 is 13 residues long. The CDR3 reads CASSLAPGGPQYF. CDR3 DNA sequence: TGTGCCAGCAGCTTAGCCCCTGGAGGGCCACAGTACTTC.

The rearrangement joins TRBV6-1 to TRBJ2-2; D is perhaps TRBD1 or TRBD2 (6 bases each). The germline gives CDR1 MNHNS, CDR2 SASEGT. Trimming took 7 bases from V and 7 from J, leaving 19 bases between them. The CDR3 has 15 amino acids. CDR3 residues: CASTHGGGPVGELFF. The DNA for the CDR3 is TGTGCCAGCACCCACGGTGGGGGGCCCGTCGGGGAGCTGTTTTTT.

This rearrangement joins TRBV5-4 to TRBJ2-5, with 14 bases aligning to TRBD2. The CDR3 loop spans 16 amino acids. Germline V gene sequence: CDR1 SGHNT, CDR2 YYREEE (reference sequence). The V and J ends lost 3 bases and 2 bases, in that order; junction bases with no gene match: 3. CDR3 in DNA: TGTGCCAGCAGCTCAAGACTAGCGGGGGGGCAAGAGACCCAGTACTTC. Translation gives CASSSRLAGGQETQYF.

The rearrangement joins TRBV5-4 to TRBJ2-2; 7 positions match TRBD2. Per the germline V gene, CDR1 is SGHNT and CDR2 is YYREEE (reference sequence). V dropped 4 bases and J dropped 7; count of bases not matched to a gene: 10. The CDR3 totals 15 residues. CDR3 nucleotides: TGTGCCAGCAGCACCGGGACGGGGGGATTCGGGGAGCTGTTTTTT. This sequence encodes CASSTGTGGFGELFF. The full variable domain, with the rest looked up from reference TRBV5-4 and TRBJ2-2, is ETGVTQSPTHLIKTRGQQVTLRCSSQSGHNTVSWYQQALGQGPQFIFQYYREEENGRGNFPPRFSGLQFPNYSSELNVNALELDDSALYLCASSTGTGGFGELFFGEGSRLTVL.

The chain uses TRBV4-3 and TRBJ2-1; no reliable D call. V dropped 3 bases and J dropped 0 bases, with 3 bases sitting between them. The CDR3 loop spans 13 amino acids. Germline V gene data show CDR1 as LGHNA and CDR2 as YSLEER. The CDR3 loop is CASSQSSYNEQFF. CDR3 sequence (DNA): TGCGCCAGCAGCCAGAGCTCCTACAATGAGCAGTTCTTC.

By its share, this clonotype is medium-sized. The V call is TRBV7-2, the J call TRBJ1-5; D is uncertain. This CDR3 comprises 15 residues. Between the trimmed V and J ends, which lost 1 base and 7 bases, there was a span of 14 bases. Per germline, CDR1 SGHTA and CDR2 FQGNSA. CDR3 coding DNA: TGTGCCAGCAGCTTAGGCCCAGAGGGCCGGCAGCCCCAGCATTTT. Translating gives CASSLGPEGRQPQHF.

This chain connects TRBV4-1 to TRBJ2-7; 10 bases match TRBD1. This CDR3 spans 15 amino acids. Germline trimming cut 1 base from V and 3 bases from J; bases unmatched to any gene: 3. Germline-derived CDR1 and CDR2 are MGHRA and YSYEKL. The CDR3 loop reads CASSQAGQGDYEQYF. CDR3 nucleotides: TGCGCCAGCAGCCAAGCCGGACAGGGGGACTACGAGCAGTACTTC.

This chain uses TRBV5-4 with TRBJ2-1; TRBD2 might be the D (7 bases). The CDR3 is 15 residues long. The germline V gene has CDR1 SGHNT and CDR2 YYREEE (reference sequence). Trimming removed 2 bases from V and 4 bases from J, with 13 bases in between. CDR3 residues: CASSLGGGLYNEQFF. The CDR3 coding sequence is TGTGCCAGCAGCTTAGGGGGGGGATTATACAATGAGCAGTTCTTC.

In DNA, the CDR3 is TGTGCCAGCAGGCGGCCAGGCCAATACGAGCAGTACTTC. This translates into CASRRPGQYEQYF. The V gene is TRBV2, the J gene TRBJ2-7, with unresolved D. Looked up from germline, CDR1 is SNHLY and CDR2 is FYNNEI. The V end was cut by 6 bases, the J end by 4 bases, with 13 bases between. CDR3 length: 13 residues.

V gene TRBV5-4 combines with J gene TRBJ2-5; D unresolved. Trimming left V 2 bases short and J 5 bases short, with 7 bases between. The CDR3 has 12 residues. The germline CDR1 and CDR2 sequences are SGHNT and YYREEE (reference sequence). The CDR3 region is CASSFRLETQYF. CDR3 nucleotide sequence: TGTGCCAGCAGCTTTCGACTGGAGACCCAGTACTTC. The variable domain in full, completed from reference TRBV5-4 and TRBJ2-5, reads ETGVTQSPTHLIKTRGQQVTLRCSSQSGHNTVSWYQQALGQGPQFIFQYYREEENGRGNFPPRFSGLQFPNYSSELNVNALELDDSALYLCASSFRLETQYFGPGTRLLVL.

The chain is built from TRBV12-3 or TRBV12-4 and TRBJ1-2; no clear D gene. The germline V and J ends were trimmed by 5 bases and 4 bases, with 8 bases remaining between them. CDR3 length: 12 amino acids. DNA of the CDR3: TGTGCCAGCAGTCTACTCTCCTATGGCTACACCTTC. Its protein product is CASSLLSYGYTF.

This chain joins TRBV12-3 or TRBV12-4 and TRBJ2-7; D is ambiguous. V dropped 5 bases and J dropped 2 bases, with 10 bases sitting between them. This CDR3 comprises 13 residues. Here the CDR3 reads CASSPSPAYEQYF. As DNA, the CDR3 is TGTGCCAGCAGTCCCTCCCCAGCCTACGAGCAGTACTTC.

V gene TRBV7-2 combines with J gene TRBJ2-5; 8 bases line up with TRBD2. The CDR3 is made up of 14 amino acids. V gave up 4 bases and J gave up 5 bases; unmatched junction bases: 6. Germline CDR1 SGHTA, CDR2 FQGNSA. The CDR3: CASSSWSSGETQYF. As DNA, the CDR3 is TGTGCCAGCAGCTCTTGGTCTAGCGGGGAGACCCAGTACTTC. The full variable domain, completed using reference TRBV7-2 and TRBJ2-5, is GAGVSQSPSNKVTEKGKDVELRCDPISGHTALYWYRQSLGQGLEFLIYFQGNSAPDKSGLPSDRFSAERTGGSVSTLTIQRTQQEDSAVYLCASSSWSSGETQYFGPGTRLLVL.

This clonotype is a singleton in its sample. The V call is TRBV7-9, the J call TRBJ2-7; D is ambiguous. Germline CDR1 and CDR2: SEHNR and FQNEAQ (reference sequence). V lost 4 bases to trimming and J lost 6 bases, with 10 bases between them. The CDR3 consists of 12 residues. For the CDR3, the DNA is TGTGCCAGCAGCTCCTCTGGGGTCGAGCAGTACTTC. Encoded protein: CASSSSGVEQYF.

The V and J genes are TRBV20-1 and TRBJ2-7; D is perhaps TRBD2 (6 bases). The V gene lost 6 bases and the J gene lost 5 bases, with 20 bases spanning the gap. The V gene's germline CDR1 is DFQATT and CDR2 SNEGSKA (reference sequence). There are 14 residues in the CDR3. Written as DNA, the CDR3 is TGCAGTGCCACCATCCGGGACTTTGAAAACGAGCAGTACTTC. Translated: CSATIRDFENEQYF.

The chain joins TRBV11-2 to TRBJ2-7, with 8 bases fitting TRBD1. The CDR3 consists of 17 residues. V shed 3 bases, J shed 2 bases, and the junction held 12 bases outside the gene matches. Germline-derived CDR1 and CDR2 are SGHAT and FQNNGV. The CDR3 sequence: CASSFPHDRGSAYEQYF. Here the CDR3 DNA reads TGTGCCAGCAGCTTCCCCCACGACAGGGGATCGGCCTACGAGCAGTACTTC.

CDR3 sequence (DNA): TGCAGTGCATCCAAGGGGGGGCCTGAAGCTTTCTTT. As protein: CSASKGGPEAFF. J is TRBJ1-1 and V is TRBV20-1, with D tentatively TRBD1 (6 bases). Germline CDR1 and CDR2: DFQATT and SNEGSKA (reference sequence). V lost 6 bases and J lost 6, with 14 bases in between. The length of the CDR3 is 12 residues.

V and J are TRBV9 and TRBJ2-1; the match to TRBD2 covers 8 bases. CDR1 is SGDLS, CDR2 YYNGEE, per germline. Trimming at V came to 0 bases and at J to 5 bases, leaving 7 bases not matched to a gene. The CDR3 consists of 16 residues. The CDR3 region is CASSVENGGANNEQFF. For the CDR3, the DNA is TGTGCCAGCAGCGTAGAGAACGGGGGGGCTAACAATGAGCAGTTCTTC.

The CDR3 region is CASSSVRGNQPQHF. The CDR3 nucleotides are TGTGCCAGCAGTTCGGTCAGGGGCAATCAGCCCCAGCATTTT. This chain joins TRBV6-6 and TRBJ1-5, with a tentative D call TRBD1 (5 bases). Between the trimmed V and J ends, which lost 4 bases and 2 bases, there was a span of 9 bases. The CDR3 is 14 residues long. In germline, CDR1 is MNHNY, CDR2 SVGAGI (reference sequence).

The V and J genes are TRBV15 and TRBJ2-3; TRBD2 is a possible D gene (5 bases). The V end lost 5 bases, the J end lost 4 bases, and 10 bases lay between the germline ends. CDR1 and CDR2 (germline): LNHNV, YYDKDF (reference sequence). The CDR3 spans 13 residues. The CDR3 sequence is CATSLPAADTQYF. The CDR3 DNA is TGTGCCACCAGCCTCCCAGCGGCAGATACGCAGTATTTT.

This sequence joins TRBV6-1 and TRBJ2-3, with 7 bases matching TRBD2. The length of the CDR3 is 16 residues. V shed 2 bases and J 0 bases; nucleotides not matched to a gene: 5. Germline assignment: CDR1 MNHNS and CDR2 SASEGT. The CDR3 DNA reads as TGTGCCAGCAGTGAATATTGGCGGGGGAGCACAGATACGCAGTATTTT. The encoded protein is CASSEYWRGSTDTQYF.

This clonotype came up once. In nucleotides, the CDR3 is TGCAGCGTTGAAGATGGGGGGGCGGACACCGGGGAGCTGTTTTTT. This translates into CSVEDGGADTGELFF. The V gene is TRBV29-1, the J gene TRBJ2-2; tentatively, D is TRBD2 (7 bases). Germline V lookup: CDR1 SQVTM, CDR2 ANQGSEA. V lost 0 bases and J 3 bases, leaving 11 bases between the germline ends. This CDR3 has 15 amino acids.

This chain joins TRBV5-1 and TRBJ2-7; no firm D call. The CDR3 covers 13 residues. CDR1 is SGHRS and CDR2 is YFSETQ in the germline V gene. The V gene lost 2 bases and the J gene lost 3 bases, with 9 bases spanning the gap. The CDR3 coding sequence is TGCGCCAGCAGCTTCCGACTCGGCTACGAGCAGTACTTC. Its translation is CASSFRLGYEQYF.

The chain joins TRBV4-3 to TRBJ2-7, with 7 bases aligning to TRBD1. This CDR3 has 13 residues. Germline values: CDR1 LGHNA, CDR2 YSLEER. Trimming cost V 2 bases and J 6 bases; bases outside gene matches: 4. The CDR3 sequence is CASSQSTGREQYF. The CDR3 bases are TGCGCCAGCAGCCAATCGACAGGGCGCGAGCAGTACTTC.

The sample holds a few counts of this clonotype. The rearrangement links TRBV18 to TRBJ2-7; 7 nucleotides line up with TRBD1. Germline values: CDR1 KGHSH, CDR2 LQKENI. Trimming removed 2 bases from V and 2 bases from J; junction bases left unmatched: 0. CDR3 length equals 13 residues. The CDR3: CASSPTGAYEQYF. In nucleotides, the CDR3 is TGTGCCAGCTCACCAACAGGGGCCTACGAGCAGTACTTC.

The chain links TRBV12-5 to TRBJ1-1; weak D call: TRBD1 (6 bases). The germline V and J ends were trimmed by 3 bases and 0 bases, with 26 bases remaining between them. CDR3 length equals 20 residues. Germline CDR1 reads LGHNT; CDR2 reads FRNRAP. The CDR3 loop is CASGLTLRQDGGDMNTEAFF. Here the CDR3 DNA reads TGTGCTAGTGGTTTAACCCTAAGACAGGATGGAGGAGACATGAACACTGAAGCTTTCTTT.

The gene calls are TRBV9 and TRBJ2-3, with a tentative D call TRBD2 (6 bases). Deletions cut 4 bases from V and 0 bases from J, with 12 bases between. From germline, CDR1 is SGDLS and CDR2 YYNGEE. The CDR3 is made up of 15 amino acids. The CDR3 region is CASSPEGTSTDTQYF. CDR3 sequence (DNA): TGTGCCAGCAGCCCAGAGGGGACTAGCACAGATACGCAGTATTTT. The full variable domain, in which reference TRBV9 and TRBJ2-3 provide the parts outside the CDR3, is DSGVTQTPKHLITATGQRVTLRCSPRSGDLSVYWYQQSLDQGLQFLIQYYNGEERAKGNILERFSAQQFPDLHSELNLSSLELGDSALYFCASSPEGTSTDTQYFGPGTRLTVL.